The 20 T cell receptor beta chains below were found in one sample sequenced in a study of early T cells in non-severe SARS-CoV-2 infection. TCRdb reprocessed the 5' RACE reads with MiXCR, giving one entry per CDR3 protein. The sample contains roughly 120,000 distinct CDR3 sequences, under 15% of which appear only once. The sample consisted of whole blood. The origin of the receptors is an adult who was a healthcare worker with PCR-confirmed SARS-CoV-2 infection or an uninfected control (not recorded which).

The chain joins TRBV7-9 to TRBJ2-2, with D possibly matching TRBD2 (5 bases). CDR3 length: 15 amino acids. Deletions cut 6 bases from V and 7 bases from J, with 18 bases between. Germline CDR1 SEHNR, CDR2 FQNEAQ (reference sequence). CDR3 region: CASRGEALQGGELFF. The CDR3 DNA reads as TGTGCCAGCAGGGGAGAGGCCCTTCAAGGCGGGGAGCTGTTTTTT.

This clonotype was found a few times. This sequence joins TRBV6-1 and TRBJ2-1, with D possibly being TRBD2 (6 bases). The CDR3 loop spans 14 amino acids. V was trimmed by 2 bases and J by 5 bases, leaving 10 bases between them. CDR1 MNHNS and CDR2 SASEGT come from the germline V gene. The CDR3 loop is CASSEWEENNEQFF. CDR3 bases: TGTGCCAGCAGTGAATGGGAGGAGAACAATGAGCAGTTCTTC.

The table lists this clonotype with many counts. The chain joins TRBV10-3 to TRBJ1-2; the D is unclear. Looked up from germline, CDR1 is ENHRY and CDR2 is SYGVKD. The germline V and J ends were trimmed by 0 bases and 4 bases, with 12 bases remaining between them. This CDR3 is built from 15 residues. The CDR3 sequence: CAISESKGSLYGYTF. CDR3 DNA sequence: TGTGCCATCAGTGAGTCGAAAGGGTCCCTCTATGGCTACACCTTC.

This rearrangement joins TRBV24-1 to TRBJ2-1; tentatively, D is TRBD1 or TRBD2 (6 bases each). The CDR3 totals 15 residues. Trimming took off 5 bases at V and 5 bases at J, with 15 bases between the two ends. Germline V gene sequence: CDR1 KGHDR, CDR2 SFDVKD. CDR3 nucleotide sequence: TGTGCCACCAGTGTATCGGGGGCCCCTAACAATGAGCAGTTCTTC. Translation gives CATSVSGAPNNEQFF.

This clonotype turned up a few times. The chain recombines TRBV6-2 or TRBV6-3 with TRBJ2-5, with 11 bases matching TRBD1. There are 15 residues in the CDR3. J lost 3 bases, V lost 5 bases, and 5 bases had no gene match. Germline-derived CDR1 and CDR2 are MNHEY and SVGEGT. The CDR3 region has the DNA TGTGCCAGCAGTCCGCGGACAGGGGGCAAAGAGACCCAGTACTTC. This gives the protein CASSPRTGGKETQYF.

The J gene is TRBJ1-6, the V gene TRBV2; D gene uncertain. The CDR3 extends over 16 amino acids. Germline lookup yields CDR1 SNHLY and CDR2 FYNNEI. V lost 8 bases and J lost 10, with 24 bases in between. CDR3 sequence: CASLRGTEYVGSPLHF. CDR3 bases: TGTGCCAGCCTACGTGGAACCGAATACGTAGGGTCACCCCTCCACTTT.

This clonotype was observed many times. The chain has TRBV7-3 and TRBJ1-1; D gene unclear. Trimming took off 6 bases at V and 1 base at J, with 9 bases between the two ends. CDR1 and CDR2 (germline): SGHTA, FQGTGA. The CDR3 is 13 residues long. CDR3 nucleotide sequence: TGTGCCAGCAGTTTAGAGGGGAACACTGAAGCTTTCTTT. This encodes CASSLEGNTEAFF.

The V gene is TRBV3-1, the J gene TRBJ1-1; D not certain. Germline V gives CDR1 LGHDT, CDR2 YNNKEL (reference sequence). Between the trimmed V and J ends, which lost 4 bases and 1 base, there was a span of 10 bases. CDR3 length equals 14 residues. In DNA, the CDR3 is TGTGCCAGCAGCCCCCGACACTCGAACACTGAAGCTTTCTTT. As protein: CASSPRHSNTEAFF.

This clonotype came up many times. The rearrangement links TRBV5-4 to TRBJ2-3; unclear D gene. The CDR3 spans 14 residues. Germline V gene sequence: CDR1 SGHNT, CDR2 YYREEE (reference sequence). V was cut by 2 bases and J by 0 bases, with 7 bases left in between. The CDR3 protein is CASSLIQSTDTQYF. Here the CDR3 DNA reads TGTGCCAGCAGCTTAATACAGAGCACAGATACGCAGTATTTT.

This clonotype appeared a few times. V and J are TRBV15 and TRBJ2-1, with D unclear. Germline CDR1 is LNHNV and CDR2 is YYDKDF (reference sequence). Deletions cut 0 bases from V and 9 bases from J, with 9 bases between. The CDR3 is 13 residues long. CDR3 coding DNA: TGTGCCACCAGCAGAGATTTTACGGGTGAGCAGTTCTTC. Residues: CATSRDFTGEQFF.

V gene TRBV19 combines with J gene TRBJ1-2; 9 bases fit TRBD1. In germline, CDR1 is LNHDA, CDR2 SQIVND (reference sequence). Trimming at V came to 6 bases and at J to 3 bases, leaving 5 bases not matched to a gene. The CDR3 runs to 14 residues. CDR3 amino acids: CASRRTGGDYGYTF. The CDR3 nucleotides are TGTGCCAGTAGGCGTACAGGGGGCGACTATGGCTACACCTTC.

Many counts were recorded for this clonotype. This chain uses TRBV5-6 with TRBJ2-5, with 7 bases identical to TRBD1. This CDR3 has 18 amino acids. Losses at the gene ends were 3 bases for V and 1 base for J; bases not matched to a gene: 15. The germline V gene has CDR1 SGHDT and CDR2 YYEEEE. In nucleotides, the CDR3 is TGTGCCAGCAGCTCCGGACAGGTATCGAGGGCACTCCAAGAGACCCAGTACTTC. This sequence encodes CASSSGQVSRALQETQYF.

The chain is built from TRBV30 and TRBJ1-1, with D perhaps TRBD1 (6 bases). Trimming shortened V by 4 bases and J by 7 bases, and 10 bases separated the two germline ends. The germline V gene encodes CDR1 GTSNPN and CDR2 SVGIG (reference sequence). CDR3 size: 11 residues. This CDR3 reads CAWMWGREAFF. The CDR3 DNA follows: TGTGCCTGGATGTGGGGGCGTGAAGCTTTCTTT.

The rearrangement links TRBV29-1 to TRBJ1-2; D may be TRBD1 (5 bases). The CDR3 consists of 13 residues. Germline CDR1 SQVTM, CDR2 ANQGSEA. The V end lost 7 bases, the J end lost 1 base, and 13 bases lay between the germline ends. Here the CDR3 DNA reads TGCAGCGCTTTGACGGGACTTAACTATGGCTACACCTTC. Protein: CSALTGLNYGYTF. Variable domain in full (rest from reference TRBV29-1 and TRBJ1-2): SAVISQKPSRDICQRGTSLTIQCQVDSQVTMMFWYRQQPGQSLTLIATANQGSEATYESGFVIDKFPISRPNLTFSTLTVSNMSPEDSSIYLCSALTGLNYGYTFGSGTRLTVV.

This clonotype was counted a few times. The CDR3 loop reads CAWSRDRVSYTF. The CDR3 DNA is TGTGCCTGGAGCCGGGACAGGGTTAGCTACACCTTC. The chain combines TRBV30 with TRBJ1-2; 9 bases are a match to TRBD1. CDR3 size: 12 residues. Germline loops: CDR1 GTSNPN, CDR2 SVGIG (reference sequence). Unmatched junction bases numbered 5, after V lost 3 bases and J lost 9 bases.

J is TRBJ2-1 and V is TRBV9; D call uncertain. V shed 0 bases and J shed 3 bases, with 16 bases lying between them. The germline V gene has CDR1 SGDLS and CDR2 YYNGEE. CDR3 length: 17 amino acids. The CDR3 sequence: CASSVVGSGSHYNEQFF. CDR3 sequence (DNA): TGTGCCAGCAGCGTAGTTGGAAGTGGGTCCCACTACAATGAGCAGTTCTTC.

The gene calls are TRBV12-3 or TRBV12-4 and TRBJ1-2; 9 nucleotides match TRBD1. J was trimmed by 8 bases and V by 6 bases; bases with no gene match: 7. This CDR3 is built from 13 residues. The CDR3 nucleotides read TGTGCCAGCAGGACGGGACAGGGCGTCGGCTACACCTTC. It encodes CASRTGQGVGYTF.

V and J are TRBV7-8 and TRBJ1-5, with a possible D match to TRBD1 (5 bases). This CDR3 contains 15 residues. Germline CDR1 is SGHVS and CDR2 is FQNEAQ. V was trimmed by 5 bases and J by 3 bases, leaving 14 bases between them. The CDR3 DNA reads as TGTGCCAGCAGCGAGGGGCCGGGGGACAATCAGCCCCAGCATTTT. Protein product: CASSEGPGDNQPQHF.

This clonotype was observed a handful of times. A junction end diverges from the germline sequence, so it may reflect a read error. CDR3 DNA sequence: TGTGCTAGCAATGTCTCTAGTGAGCAGTTCTTC. Protein: CASNVSSEQFF. The gene calls are TRBV6-5 and TRBJ2-1; D ambiguous. Per germline, CDR1 MNHEY and CDR2 SVGAGI. The CDR3 runs to 11 residues.

This clonotype was counted at least ten times. V gene TRBV3-1 combines with J gene TRBJ2-2; 11 bases align to TRBD2. The CDR3 is 16 amino acids. Trimming took 7 bases from V and 6 from J; bases not matched to a gene: 10. CDR1 is LGHDT and CDR2 is YNNKEL in the germline V gene (reference sequence). The CDR3 sequence is CASTKFSGGAAGELFF. The DNA of the CDR3 is TGTGCCAGCACCAAATTTAGCGGGGGGGCCGCCGGGGAGCTGTTTTTT. Variable domain in full (rest from reference TRBV3-1 and TRBJ2-2): DTAVSQTPKYLVTQMGNDKSIKCEQNLGHDTMYWYKQDSKKFLKIMFSYNNKELIINETVPNRFSPKSPDKAHLNLHINSLELGDSAVYFCASTKFSGGAAGELFFGEGSRLTVL.